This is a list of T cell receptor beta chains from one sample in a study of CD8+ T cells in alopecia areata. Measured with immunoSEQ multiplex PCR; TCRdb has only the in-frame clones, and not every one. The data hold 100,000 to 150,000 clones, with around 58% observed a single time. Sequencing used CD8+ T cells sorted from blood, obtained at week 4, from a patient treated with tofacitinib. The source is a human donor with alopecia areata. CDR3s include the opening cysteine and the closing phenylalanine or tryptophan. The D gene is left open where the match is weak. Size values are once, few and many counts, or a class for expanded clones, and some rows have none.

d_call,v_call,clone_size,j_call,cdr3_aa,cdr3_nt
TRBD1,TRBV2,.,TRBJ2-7,CASSEWDRGPYEQYF,TGTGCCAGCAGTGAATGGGACAGGGGGCCCTACGAGCAGTACTTC
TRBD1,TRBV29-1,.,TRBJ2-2,CSAQVGDSYTGELFF,TGCAGCGCCCAGGTGGGGGACAGTTACACCGGGGAGCTGTTTTTT
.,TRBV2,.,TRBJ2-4,CASSGRAQYF,TGTGCCAGCAGTGGCCGGGCTCAGTACTTC
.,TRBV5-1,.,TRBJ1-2,CASSLEGYGYTF,TGCGCCAGCAGCTTGGAAGGCTATGGCTACACCTTC
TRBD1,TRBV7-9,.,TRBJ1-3,CASSARDRGTGNTIYF,TGTGCCAGCAGCGCCCGGGACAGGGGAACTGGAAACACCATATATTTT
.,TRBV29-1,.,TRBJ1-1,CSVEGTGKNTEAFF,TGCAGCGTTGAAGGAACAGGGAAGAACACTGAAGCTTTCTTT
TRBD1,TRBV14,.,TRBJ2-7,CASSHIDRGLDEQYF,TGTGCCAGCAGCCACATCGACAGGGGGCTGGACGAGCAGTACTTC
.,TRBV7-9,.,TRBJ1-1,CASSLENYLNTEAFF,TGTGCCAGCAGCTTAGAAAACTACTTGAACACTGAAGCTTTCTTT
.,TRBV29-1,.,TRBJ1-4,CSVADLGEKLFF,TGCAGCGTTGCGGACCTAGGGGAAAAACTGTTTTTT
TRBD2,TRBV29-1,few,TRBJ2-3,CSVEDRGTSTDTQYF,TGCAGCGTTGAAGATCGTGGGACTAGTACAGATACGCAGTATTTT
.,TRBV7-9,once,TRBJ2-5,CASSLAQGGETQYF,TGTGCCAGCAGCTTAGCACAGGGTGGAGAGACCCAGTACTTC
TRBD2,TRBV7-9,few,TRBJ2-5,CASSFSQLADKETQYF,TGTGCCAGCAGCTTTAGCCAACTAGCGGATAAAGAGACCCAGTACTTC
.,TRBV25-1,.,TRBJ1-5,CASSGNKNQPQHF,TGTGCCAGCAGTGGGAACAAAAATCAGCCCCAGCATTTT
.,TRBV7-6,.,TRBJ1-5,CASSLDRSNQPQHF,TGTGCCAGCAGCTTAGATCGTAGCAATCAGCCCCAGCATTTT
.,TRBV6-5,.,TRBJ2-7,CASSWAATYEQYF,TGTGCCAGCAGTTGGGCAGCGACCTACGAGCAGTACTTC
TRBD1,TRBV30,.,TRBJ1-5,CAWSVGTAGQPQHF,TGTGCCTGGAGTGTAGGGACAGCGGGTCAGCCCCAGCATTTT
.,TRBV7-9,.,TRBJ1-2,CASSSDRTLNYGYTF,TGTGCCAGCAGCTCTGATCGGACCTTAAACTATGGCTACACCTTC
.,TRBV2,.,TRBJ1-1,CASNRQEMNTEAFF,TGTGCCAGCAATCGACAGGAAATGAACACTGAAGCTTTCTTT
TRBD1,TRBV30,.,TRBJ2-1,CAWSGQALYNEQFF,TGTGCCTGGTCGGGACAGGCCCTCTACAATGAGCAGTTCTTC
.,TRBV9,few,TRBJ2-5,CASSVDSSVETQYF,TGTGCCAGCAGCGTCGACAGTTCTGTGGAGACCCAGTACTTC
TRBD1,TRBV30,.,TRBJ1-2,CAWSVAGGGYTF,TGTGCCTGGAGTGTGGCAGGGGGCGGCTACACCTTC
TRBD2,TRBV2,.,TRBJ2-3,CASSATTSGAADTQYF,TGTGCCAGCAGTGCAACGACTAGCGGGGCGGCCGATACGCAGTATTTT
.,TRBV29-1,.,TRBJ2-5,CSVDGGIRETQYF,TGCAGCGTTGATGGGGGCATCCGAGAGACCCAGTACTTC
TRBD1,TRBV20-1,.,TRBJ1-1,CSAGQVTEAFF,TGCAGTGCTGGACAGGTCACTGAAGCTTTCTTT
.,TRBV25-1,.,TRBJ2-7,CASSEYQRDGSYEQYF,TGTGCCAGCAGTGAATACCAGAGGGACGGCTCCTACGAGCAGTACTTC
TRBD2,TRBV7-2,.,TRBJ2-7,CASSLALAGGHREQYF,TGTGCCAGCAGCTTAGCACTAGCGGGGGGGCATCGCGAGCAGTACTTC
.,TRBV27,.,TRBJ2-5,CATVLQETQYF,TGTGCCACCGTACTCCAAGAGACCCAGTACTTC
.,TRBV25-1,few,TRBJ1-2,CAVREGYGYTF,TGTGCCGTCCGCGAGGGCTATGGCTACACCTTC
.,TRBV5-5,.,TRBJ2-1,CASRGRLMYNEQFF,TGTGCCAGCAGAGGACGGCTGATGTACAATGAGCAGTTCTTC
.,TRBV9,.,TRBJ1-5,CASKPSDQPQHF,TGTGCCAGCAAACCGTCCGATCAGCCCCAGCATTTT
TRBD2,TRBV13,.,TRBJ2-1,CASSLSGVQYNEQFF,TGTGCCAGCAGCTTGAGCGGGGTACAGTACAATGAGCAGTTCTTC
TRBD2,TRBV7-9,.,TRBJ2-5,CASSWLTSPETQYF,TGTGCCAGCAGCTGGTTGACTAGCCCAGAGACCCAGTACTTC
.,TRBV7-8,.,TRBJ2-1,CASSLAQGSSYNEQFF,TGTGCCAGCAGCTTAGCGCAGGGAAGCTCCTACAATGAGCAGTTCTTC
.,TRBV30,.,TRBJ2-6,CAWRPDTGANVLTF,TGTGCCTGGAGGCCGGACACCGGGGCCAACGTCCTGACTTTC
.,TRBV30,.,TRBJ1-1,CAWTGGHTEAFF,TGTGCCTGGACGGGGGGGCACACTGAAGCTTTCTTT
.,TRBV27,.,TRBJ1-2,CASSLSGGYGYTF,TGTGCCAGCAGTTTATCGGGGGGGTATGGCTACACCTTC
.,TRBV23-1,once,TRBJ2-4,CASSQTGPIRAKNIQYF,TGCGCCAGCAGTCAAACAGGACCTATACGGGCCAAAAACATTCAGTACTTC
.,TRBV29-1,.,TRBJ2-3,CSVEDPSVTDTQYF,TGCAGCGTTGAAGACCCCTCAGTAACAGATACGCAGTATTTT
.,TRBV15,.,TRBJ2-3,CATSTGQRTDTQYF,TGTGCCACCAGCACTGGACAGCGCACAGATACGCAGTATTTT
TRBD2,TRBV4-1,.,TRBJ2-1,CASSRAGELDEQFF,TGCGCCAGCAGCAGGGCGGGGGAACTCGATGAGCAGTTCTTC
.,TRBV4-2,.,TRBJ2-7,CASSQGPHEQYF,TGTGCCAGCAGCCAAGGTCCCCACGAGCAGTACTTC
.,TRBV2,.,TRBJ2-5,CASRDRIQETQYF,TGTGCCAGCAGGGACAGAATTCAAGAGACCCAGTACTTC
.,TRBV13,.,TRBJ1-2,CASSLAAGRAVLPGYTF,TGTGCCAGCAGCTTAGCAGCGGGACGGGCTGTCCTCCCTGGCTACACCTTC
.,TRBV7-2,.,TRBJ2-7,CASSYMTELYEQYF,TGTGCCAGCAGCTATATGACAGAGCTCTACGAGCAGTACTTC
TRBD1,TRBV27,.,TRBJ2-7,CASSLSSGTASYEQYF,TGTGCCAGCAGTTTATCCTCCGGGACAGCCTCCTACGAGCAGTACTTC
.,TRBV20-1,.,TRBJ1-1,CSSEWGSEAFF,TGCAGTTCTGAGTGGGGATCTGAAGCTTTCTTT
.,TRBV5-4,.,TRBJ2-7,CASSVTGKQYF,TGTGCCAGCAGCGTGACAGGAAAGCAGTACTTC
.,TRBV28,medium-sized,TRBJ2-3,CASSPPGEIKGDTQYF,TGTGCCAGCAGTCCCCCCGGGGAGATCAAGGGAGATACGCAGTATTTT
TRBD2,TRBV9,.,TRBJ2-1,CASSPQTSGGYNEQFF,TGTGCCAGCAGCCCTCAGACTAGCGGGGGTTACAATGAGCAGTTCTTC
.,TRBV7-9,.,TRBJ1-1,CASTVGDTLNTEAFF,TGTGCCAGCACGGTCGGTGATACACTGAACACTGAAGCTTTCTTT
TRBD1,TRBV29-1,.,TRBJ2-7,CSVEVWDRDSDEQYF,TGCAGCGTTGAAGTTTGGGACAGGGATAGCGACGAGCAGTACTTC
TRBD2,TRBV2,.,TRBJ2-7,CAIAGLAIYEQYF,TGTGCCATCGCGGGACTAGCCATCTACGAGCAGTACTTC
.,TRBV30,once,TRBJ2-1,CAWTSGNEQFF,TGTGCCTGGACGTCGGGGAATGAGCAGTTCTTC
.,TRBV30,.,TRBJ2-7,CAWSMDSSYEQYF,TGTGCCTGGAGTATGGACAGCTCCTACGAGCAGTACTTC